This T cell receptor beta chain was found in a study of blood T cell repertoires in COVID-19. Study at large: Italy, Spain and the United States were the sources of the convalescent and acute COVID-19 samples.

The germline gives CDR1 ENHRY, CDR2 SYGVKD. Unmatched junction bases numbered 8, after V lost 11 bases and J lost 5 bases. The CDR3 has 14 amino acids. As originally analysed: It was from reference gene primer amplification that nucleated cell counts were estimated. Using immunoSEQ multiplex PCR, the repertoire was profiled, and TCRdb retains in-frame clones only, with some absent. The V and J calls and clone size come from that table; D and trimming were worked out from the DNA. The sample yields about 250,000 clones, around 88% seen once. V gene TRBV10-3 combines with J gene TRBJ2-1; 11 bases match TRBD1. The sequenced sample was peripheral blood. The sequence was obtained from a woman aged 30 to 39 with COVID-19, enrolled during active disease. The CDR3 spells CAVKGQGGHNEQFF. CDR3 DNA: TGTGCCGTCAAGGGACAGGGGGGTCACAATGAGCAGTTCTTC.